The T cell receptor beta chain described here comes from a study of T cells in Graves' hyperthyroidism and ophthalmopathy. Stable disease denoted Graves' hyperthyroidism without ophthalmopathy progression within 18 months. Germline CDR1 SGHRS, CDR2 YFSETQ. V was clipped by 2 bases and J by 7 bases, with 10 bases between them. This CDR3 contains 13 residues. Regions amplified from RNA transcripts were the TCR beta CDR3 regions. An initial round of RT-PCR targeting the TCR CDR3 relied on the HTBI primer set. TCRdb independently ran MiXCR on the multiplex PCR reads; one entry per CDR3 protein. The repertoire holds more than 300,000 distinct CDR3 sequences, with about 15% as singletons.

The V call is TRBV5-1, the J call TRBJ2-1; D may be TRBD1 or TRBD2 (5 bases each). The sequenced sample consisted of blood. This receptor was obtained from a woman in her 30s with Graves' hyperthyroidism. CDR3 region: CASSFRGENEQFF. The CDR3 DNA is TGCGCCAGCAGCTTCCGAGGGGAAAATGAGCAGTTCTTC.